This TCR beta chain was captured in a study of CD8 T cells in ankylosing spondylitis. General study results and limits: The study identified a TCR beta motif of several highly homologous variants that appeared characteristic of ankylosing spondylitis blood. Disease-linked clones displayed a CD8+ phenotype and appeared relatively rarely in peripheral blood. There was reportedly significant enrichment of clones that were disease-linked in matched ankylosing spondylitis synovial fluid.

This clonotype has more than one count but fewer than ten. Its specificity is unknown. Making use of molecular barcodes, quantitative 5'-RACE generated TCR beta libraries. TCRdb re-analysed the 5' RACE reads in MiXCR, keeping a single row per CDR3 protein. This sample yields 120,000 to 150,000 distinct CDR3 sequences, of which approximately 8.4% are seen a single time; approximately 7% belongs to the top ten. The TCR originated in a male donor with ankylosing spondylitis. The material sequenced was synovial fluid, either unsorted or a sorted T cell fraction (not recorded which).

CDR3 bases: TGTGCCAGCAGCAGTCGAGGGACAGGGTACGACGAGCAGTACTTC. This gives the protein CASSSRGTGYDEQYF. The genes are TRBV3-1 and TRBJ2-7; 9 bases are shared with TRBD1. The CDR3 covers 15 residues. V gave up 5 bases and J gave up 5 bases; unmatched junction bases: 10. Germline values: CDR1 LGHDT, CDR2 YNNKEL (reference sequence).